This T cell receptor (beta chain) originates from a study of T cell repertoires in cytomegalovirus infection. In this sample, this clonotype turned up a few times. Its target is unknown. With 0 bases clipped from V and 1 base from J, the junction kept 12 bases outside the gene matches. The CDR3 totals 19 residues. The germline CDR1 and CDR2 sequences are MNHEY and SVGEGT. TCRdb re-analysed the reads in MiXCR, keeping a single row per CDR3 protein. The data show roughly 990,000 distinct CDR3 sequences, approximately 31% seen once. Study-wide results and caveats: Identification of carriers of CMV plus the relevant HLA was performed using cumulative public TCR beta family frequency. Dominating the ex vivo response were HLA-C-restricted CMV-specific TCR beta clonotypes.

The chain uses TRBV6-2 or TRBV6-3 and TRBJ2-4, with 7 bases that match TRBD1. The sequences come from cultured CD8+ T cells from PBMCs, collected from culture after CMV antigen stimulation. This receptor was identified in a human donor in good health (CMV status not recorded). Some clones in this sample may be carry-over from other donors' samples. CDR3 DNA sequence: TGTGCCAGCAGTTACTCGACGAAGACAGGGAAGGTGGCCAAAAACATTCAGTACTTC. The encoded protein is CASSYSTKTGKVAKNIQYF.